The entry below describes one T cell receptor beta chain. Its matching antigen is unknown. Data came from immunoSEQ multiplex PCR; TCRdb stores just in-frame clones and leaves some out. Of some 2,400,000 clones listed, almost 96% are singletons. Trimming pared 2 bases from V and 4 bases from J, leaving 15 bases between. The V gene's germline CDR1 is SGHRS and CDR2 YFSETQ. This CDR3 is built from 15 residues. This sample is drawn from a study of shared clonotypes between healthy human individuals. Findings of the study overall: Sharing across a few donors was seen in about 5% of naive CD4 clonotypes.

V usage is TRBV5-1 and J usage is TRBJ2-5; TRBD1 or TRBD2 may be the D gene (6 bases each). The sequence was collected from a young man in good health. The sample was naive CD4+ T cells sorted from blood. Sample subset: CD45RA+ positively selected. The chain's CDR3 is CASSLGGTAAETQYF. CDR3 bases: TGCGCCAGCAGCTTAGGGGGGACGGCAGCAGAGACCCAGTACTTC.